This T cell receptor (beta chain) was captured in a study of cytomegalovirus exposure and HLA in healthy donors. PCR amplification relied on 60 Vbeta primers (plus 13 Jbeta primers). Profiling relied on immunoSEQ multiplex PCR, and the TCRdb table lists in-frame clones only, not all of them. The table lists around 200,000 clones, around 86% of them singletons, with less than 3% in the top ten. This CDR3 is built from 15 residues. CDR1 and CDR2 (germline): MNHEY, SMNVEV (reference sequence). Trimming removed 4 bases at V and 0 bases at J, with 10 bases between. The chain joins TRBV27 to TRBJ1-3; the D is unclear. Sequencing input: PBMCs. The TCR originated in a woman aged 40-49 years in good health and CMV-seronegative. CDR3 sequence (DNA): TGTGCCAGCAGTTCGCTTACAACCTCTGGAAACACCATATATTTT. It yields the protein CASSSLTTSGNTIYF.